Each of the 21 T cell receptor beta chains below was sequenced from the same sample in a study of OX40 agonist ivuxolimab in advanced cancers. Clones were read by immunoSEQ multiplex PCR, and TCRdb kept only the in-frame ones, dropping some. The repertoire holds under 95,000 clones, with 87% as singletons. The input for sequencing was CD4+ or CD8+ T cells sorted from blood, taken in a trial of the OX40 agonist ivuxolimab. The receptors were sampled from an adult with an advanced solid tumor such as melanoma, head and neck, liver or kidney cancer.

V is TRBV5-1 and J is TRBJ2-7, with D possibly matching TRBD1 (6 bases). The CDR3 has 15 residues. Germline values: CDR1 SGHRS, CDR2 YFSETQ. V shed 3 bases and J shed 5 bases, with 18 bases lying between them. CDR3 residues: CASSYRVEIADEQYF. The CDR3 nucleotides read TGCGCCAGCAGCTACAGGGTCGAAATTGCCGACGAGCAGTACTTC.

The V call is TRBV11-1, the J call TRBJ1-1; 8 bases are shared with TRBD1. V lost 3 bases to trimming and J lost 4 bases; unmatched junction nucleotides: 10. Germline-derived CDR1 and CDR2 are SGHAT and FQDESV (reference sequence). The CDR3 contains 16 residues. CDR3 amino acids: CASSFQGQGRGTEAFF. The CDR3 DNA is TGTGCCAGCAGCTTCCAAGGACAGGGCCGGGGCACTGAAGCTTTCTTT.

The chain is built from TRBV11-2 and TRBJ1-1; a possible D gene is TRBD1 (5 bases). Germline V gene data show CDR1 as SGHAT and CDR2 as FQNNGV. V shed 5 bases and J shed 1 base, with 8 bases lying between them. The CDR3 has 13 residues. The CDR3 nucleotides are TGTGCCAGCAGCCAGACAGCGAACACTGAAGCTTTCTTT. It is translated as CASSQTANTEAFF.

This chain links TRBV6-5 with TRBJ2-2; TRBD2 matches at 8 bases. There are 15 residues in the CDR3. J lost 0 bases, V lost 6 bases, and 3 bases had no gene match. Germline lookup yields CDR1 MNHEY and CDR2 SVGAGI. CDR3 DNA sequence: TGTGCCAGCAGGGTTAGCGGGGCGAACACCGGGGAGCTGTTTTTT. Protein: CASRVSGANTGELFF.

In its sample, this clone was seen once. The J gene is TRBJ2-3, the V gene TRBV7-3, with D hard to call. This CDR3 is built from 13 residues. Germline lookup yields CDR1 SGHTA and CDR2 FQGTGA. The V end was cut by 0 bases, the J end by 6 bases, with 7 bases between. CDR3 DNA: TGTGCCAGCAGCTTAACACTTCCCGATACGCAGTATTTT. It codes for CASSLTLPDTQYF.

This clone was recorded only once. The rearrangement uses TRBV7-9 and TRBJ1-1; 9 bases match TRBD1. The V gene end was trimmed by 5 bases and the J gene end by 6 bases; junction bases not matched to a gene: 1. The CDR3 contains 12 residues. Germline V gene lookup returns CDR1 SEHNR and CDR2 FQNEAQ (reference sequence). The CDR3 spells CASSGTGSEAFF. CDR3 DNA: TGTGCCAGCAGCGGGACAGGGTCTGAAGCTTTCTTT.

This clone was seen a single time. The V gene is TRBV7-9, the J gene TRBJ1-3, with D unclear. Per germline, CDR1 SEHNR and CDR2 FQNEAQ (reference sequence). Trimming shortened V by 5 bases and J by 0 bases, and 11 bases separated the two germline ends. The CDR3 is 15 residues long. The CDR3 spells CASSGGLLSGNTIYF. DNA of the CDR3: TGTGCCAGCAGCGGCGGTTTACTCTCTGGAAACACCATATATTTT.

V usage is TRBV2 and J usage is TRBJ1-1; 7 bases are shared with TRBD1. The CDR3 is 13 amino acids. V was clipped by 7 bases and J by 1 base; unmatched bases: 3. Per the germline V gene, CDR1 is SNHLY and CDR2 is FYNNEI. As DNA, the CDR3 is TGTGCCAGCACCCGACAGGGGAACACTGAAGCTTTCTTT. Translation: CASTRQGNTEAFF.

The V gene is TRBV5-1, the J gene TRBJ2-7; 7 bases are shared with TRBD2. CDR1 SGHRS and CDR2 YFSETQ come from the germline V gene. The trim removed 1 base at V and 0 bases at J, leaving 1 base unmatched. This CDR3 spans 14 amino acids. CDR3 bases: TGCGCCAGCAGCTTGCGGGGGGACTCCTACGAGCAGTACTTC. Encoded protein: CASSLRGDSYEQYF.

In this sample, this clone turned up once. V is TRBV5-4 and J is TRBJ2-1, with D unresolved. Per germline, CDR1 SGHNT and CDR2 YYREEE (reference sequence). This CDR3 is built from 11 residues. V lost 0 bases, J lost 9 bases, and 4 bases lay in between. The CDR3 reads CASSLGGEQFF. In nucleotides, the CDR3 is TGTGCCAGCAGCTTGGGGGGTGAGCAGTTCTTC.

This clone was seen a single time. The CDR3 bases are TGTGCCAGCAGCTGGGGAGATACGCAGTATTTT. Its translation: CASSWGDTQYF. The genes are TRBV7-3 and TRBJ2-3; D is unresolved. The CDR3 length is 11 residues. The germline gives CDR1 SGHTA, CDR2 FQGTGA. Trimming took off 4 bases at V and 5 bases at J, with 4 bases between the two ends.

The rearrangement joins TRBV10-1 to TRBJ1-1; D ambiguous. The CDR3 has 13 residues. CDR1 is WNHNN, CDR2 SYGVQD, per germline (reference sequence). The V gene lost 0 bases and the J gene lost 5 bases, with 7 bases spanning the gap. The CDR3 DNA reads TGCGCCAGCAGTGAGTCGCGGGCAACTGAAGCTTTCTTT. Protein: CASSESRATEAFF.

The V call is TRBV6-6, the J call TRBJ2-7; 9 bases are a match to TRBD1. Germline V gene data show CDR1 as MNHNY and CDR2 as SVGAGI (reference sequence). V shed 0 bases, J shed 6 bases, and the junction held 6 bases outside the gene matches. The CDR3 has 15 amino acids. As DNA, the CDR3 is TGTGCCAGCAGTTACTCAACAGGGGGCTTCTCCGAGCAGTACTTC. Amino acids: CASSYSTGGFSEQYF.

V and J are TRBV10-3 and TRBJ1-3; no reliable D call. From germline, CDR1 is ENHRY and CDR2 SYGVKD. This CDR3 is 16 amino acids long. The V gene lost 0 bases and the J gene lost 0 bases, with 9 bases spanning the gap. CDR3: CAISESAGRSGNTIYF. Written as DNA, the CDR3 is TGTGCCATCAGTGAGTCGGCCGGTCGCTCTGGAAACACCATATATTTT.

V gene TRBV28 combines with J gene TRBJ2-6; a weak D match, TRBD1 (6 bases). The germline gives CDR1 MDHEN, CDR2 SYDVKM. Trimming pared 2 bases from V and 1 base from J, leaving 18 bases between. The CDR3 totals 19 residues. In DNA, the CDR3 is TGTGCCAGCAGTTTAGAGAGGGCCAGGGGTCGATCTGGGGCCAACGTCCTGACTTTC. Residues: CASSLERARGRSGANVLTF.

The chain couples TRBV9 to TRBJ2-3; no reliable D call. This CDR3 contains 12 residues. The V gene lost 2 bases and the J gene lost 10 bases, with 11 bases spanning the gap. The germline V gene has CDR1 SGDLS and CDR2 YYNGEE. CDR3 protein: CASSVGEEPQYF. In nucleotides, the CDR3 is TGTGCCAGCAGCGTTGGTGAGGAACCGCAGTATTTT.

The CDR3 region has the DNA TGTGCCAGCAGCTTTCGTCAGGGAATCAAAGAGACCCAGTACTTC. Its protein is CASSFRQGIKETQYF. This sequence joins TRBV5-5 and TRBJ2-5; weak D call: TRBD1 (5 bases). CDR1 SGHKS and CDR2 YYEKEE come from the germline V gene (reference sequence). Trimming pared 2 bases from V and 3 bases from J, leaving 14 bases between. The CDR3 length is 15 residues.

This clone was found once. J is TRBJ2-1 and V is TRBV6-1; 8 bases line up with TRBD1. Trimming took 4 bases from V and 9 from J; bases not matched to a gene: 5. The V gene's germline CDR1 is MNHNS and CDR2 SASEGT. This CDR3 spans 13 amino acids. The CDR3 bases are TGTGCCAGCAGTGCAGACAGGGGAGCTGAGCAGTTCTTC. Encoded protein: CASSADRGAEQFF.

This chain links TRBV23-1 with TRBJ2-2; possibly TRBD2 for D (6 bases). TRBV23-1 is reported as an ORF; its role is uncertain. The germline V and J ends were trimmed by 2 bases and 4 bases, with 20 bases remaining between them. This CDR3 region has 18 residues. CDR3 nucleotide sequence: TGCGCCAGCAGTCAACGTGGAGAAGGCTCCGGGGGCACCGGGGAGCTGTTTTTT. It translates to CASSQRGEGSGGTGELFF.

This clone showed up just a few times. The chain links TRBV5-4 to TRBJ2-6; 7 positions agree with TRBD1. The germline gives CDR1 SGHNT, CDR2 YYREEE (reference sequence). The CDR3 spans 17 residues. V lost 4 bases and J lost 0; bases outside the gene matches: 7. The DNA for the CDR3 is TGTGCCAGCAGCGGAACCTCAGGGGGCTCTGGGGCCAACGTCCTGACTTTC. Translating gives CASSGTSGGSGANVLTF.

The chain couples TRBV14 to TRBJ2-7; D might be TRBD2 (5 bases). Per the germline V gene, CDR1 is SGHDN and CDR2 is FVKESK. The CDR3 spans 15 residues. V was clipped by 3 bases and J by 0 bases, with 12 bases between them. The CDR3 protein is CASSHRLTSSYEQYF. The DNA for the CDR3 is TGTGCCAGCAGCCACAGACTCACTAGCTCCTACGAGCAGTACTTC.